What follows are 4 T cell receptor beta chains derived from one specimen sequenced in a study of graft-versus-host responses after intestinal transplantation. Sequencing used immunoSEQ multiplex PCR; TCRdb keeps in-frame clones, though not all of them. The table lists over 75,000 clones, 85% to 95% of them singletons. Which antigens these TCRs recognize remains unknown. The sample was unstimulated CD8+ T cells sorted from spleen or lymph node cells, taken before transplant. The receptors were sampled from a human donor who was the organ donor for an intestinal transplant.

The chain employs TRBV27 and TRBJ1-1; possible D gene TRBD1, 5 bases. The CDR3 has 13 amino acids. Germline V gives CDR1 MNHEY, CDR2 SMNVEV (reference sequence). V lost 6 bases and J 1 base, leaving 9 bases between the germline ends. CDR3 sequence reads: CASSQTGNTEAFF. In DNA form, the CDR3 reads TGTGCCAGCAGCCAAACAGGGAACACTGAAGCTTTCTTT.

This clone was observed a handful of times. The genes are TRBV6-5 and TRBJ1-6; D is unresolved. The germline V gene has CDR1 MNHEY and CDR2 SVGAGI. The CDR3 covers 14 residues. Trimming removed 2 bases from V and 7 bases from J, with 9 bases in between. CDR3 nucleotide sequence: TGTGCCAGCAGTTACGTAGGGAGGAATTCACCCCTCCACTTT. Translating it yields CASSYVGRNSPLHF.

This clone was observed a handful of times. The J gene is TRBJ2-7, the V gene TRBV2, with unresolved D. The CDR3 consists of 15 residues. Germline assignment: CDR1 SNHLY and CDR2 FYNNEI. Trimming shortened V by 1 base and J by 2 bases, and 12 bases separated the two germline ends. The CDR3 protein is CASSEDDSPTYEQYF. The CDR3 region has the DNA TGTGCCAGCAGTGAAGATGACTCGCCTACCTACGAGCAGTACTTC.

The chain combines TRBV30 with TRBJ2-1, with TRBD2 matching 10 bases. Trimming took 2 bases from V and 7 from J; bases not matched to a gene: 2. CDR1 and CDR2 (germline): GTSNPN, SVGIG (reference sequence). CDR3 length equals 13 residues. The CDR3: CAWSTLAGNEQFF. Here the CDR3 DNA reads TGTGCCTGGAGTACACTAGCGGGGAATGAGCAGTTCTTC. Filled out from reference TRBV30 and TRBJ2-1, the complete variable domain reads SQTIHQWPATLVQPVGSPLSLECTVEGTSNPNLYWYRQAAGRGLQLLFYSVGIGQISSEVPQNLSASRPQDRQFILSSKKLLLSDSGFYLCAWSTLAGNEQFFGPGTRLTVL.